This T cell receptor (beta chain) stems from a study of T cells in Graves' hyperthyroidism and ophthalmopathy. Across the whole study: Peripheral blood was taken when the disease was first diagnosed, before any treatment began.

Using RNA transcripts as the source, TCR beta CDR3 regions were amplified. When the TCR CDR3 underwent first-round RT-PCR, the HTBI primer set was used. TCRdb itself ran the multiplex PCR reads through MiXCR, one entry per CDR3 protein. Of under 650,000 distinct CDR3 sequences detected, around 15% appear once; the ten largest clones hold about 3.8%. The study's findings and limits: Peripheral blood also featured most of the thyroid clonotypes expanded above 0.001.

This clonotype has just a few counts. Its antigen is as yet unknown. Germline assignment: CDR1 SGHTA and CDR2 FQGTGA. The CDR3 totals 15 residues. Trimming cost V 5 bases and J 4 bases, with 15 bases left between them. Patients were excluded because of uncontrolled infection, other autoimmune disease, pregnancy or lactation. V usage is TRBV7-3 and J usage is TRBJ2-1; D is perhaps TRBD2 (5 bases). What was sequenced was blood. The source of this sequence is a woman aged 25 to 39 with Graves' hyperthyroidism. This CDR3 is CASSLTSSLYNEQFF. The CDR3 DNA is TGTGCCAGCAGCCTCACTAGTAGCCTGTACAATGAGCAGTTCTTC.